The clone carrying this T cell receptor (beta chain) showed up just a few times. Antigen: not known. Sequencing was performed with immunoSEQ multiplex PCR; in TCRdb, only in-frame clones are kept and a portion is missing. Of 55,000 to 65,000 clones in the sample, around 89% were seen once. The data are from a study of OX40 agonist ivuxolimab in advanced cancers. Whole-study context: Three patients showed partial responses: one hepatocellular carcinoma and two cutaneous melanoma cases.

The CDR3 loop spans 18 amino acids. J lost 1 base, V lost 4 bases, and 10 bases had no gene match. Germline CDR1 and CDR2: MNHNS and SASEGT. Findings of the study overall: On average, a greater number of expanded clones characterised CD8+ T cells relative to CD4+.

This material consisted of CD4+ or CD8+ T cells sorted from blood, taken in a trial of the OX40 agonist ivuxolimab. The TCR was taken from an adult with an advanced solid tumor such as melanoma, head and neck, liver or kidney cancer. This chain uses TRBV6-1 with TRBJ1-2, with 12 nucleotides matching TRBD1. The CDR3 here is CASSAPGQGAGLNYGYTF. The CDR3 bases are TGTGCCAGCAGTGCACCGGGACAGGGGGCTGGCCTTAACTATGGCTACACCTTC.